The clone carrying this TCR beta chain was recorded many times. The antigen remains unidentified. This specimen comes from a study of human T cells and chemical hapten exposure. Across the study: Patch tests put 0.01% DPC on the upper back, and the results were checked at 6 days.

The sample's time point: patch test 3, about 24 weeks after DPC sensitization. Treatment meaning: therapeutic diphenylcyclopropenone sensitization with weekly scalp DPC. Unfractionated whole blood was the source of the extracted total RNA. V gave up 3 bases and J gave up 5 bases, with 11 bases separating them. The CDR3 is 12 amino acids. Per the germline V gene, CDR1 is DFQATT and CDR2 is SNEGSKA (reference sequence). Authors' processing steps: Between about 23,224 and 750,000 TCRs appeared in each sample, and the median stood at 95,638. A single record per CDR3 protein comes from TCRdb applying MiXCR to the RACE reads. TCRdb, not the authors, supplied the V and J calls. The repertoire includes about 90,000 distinct CDR3 sequences, roughly 11% of them detected once, and roughly 1% sits in the top ten. Whole-study findings and limits: With regard to DPC sensitization, TCRs above 1 in 1000 frequency did not change.

The receptor was isolated from a young woman with alopecia areata. Some clones in this sample may be carry-over from other donors' samples. Source: whole blood, taken in connection with sensitization to the hapten diphenylcyclopropenone (DPC). V and J are TRBV20-1 and TRBJ2-7; a weak D match, TRBD1 (7 bases). CDR3 bases: TGCAGTGCTAGTGACAGGGAGGACGAGCAGTACTTC. It specifies CSASDREDEQYF.